This entry concerns a single TCR beta chain. Its antigen is as yet unknown. This sample was included in a study of CXCR3-negative and CXCR3-positive naive CD8 T cells. Every subset of CD8+ T cells was sorted in triplicate at approximately 300,000 cells each. The authors made the TRB cDNA libraries by 5' RACE using UMI labels. TCRdb processed the 5' RACE reads again and assigns one entry to each CDR3 protein, with no DNA. The listing records 150,000 to 180,000 distinct CDR3 sequences. The CDR3 is 17 amino acids. The germline V gene has CDR1 SGHKS and CDR2 YYEKEE (reference sequence). Study-wide findings and caveats: Diversity ran similarly high across both naive subsets but far lower in memory CD8+ cells. Fresh PBMCs served for most assays, and CXCR3 expression fell partially after cryopreservation. The study found more hydrophobic TRB CDR3s in CXCR3-positive naive cells than in CXCR3-negative naive cells.

This sequence originates from a human donor in good health. Some clones in this sample may be carry-over from other donors' samples. The specimen sequenced was naive CXCR3+ CD8+ T cells from blood. The subset is: CD45RO-CCR7+CD27+CD95- naive CD8+ T cells expressing CXCR3 (TNR3+). The J gene is TRBJ1-6, the V gene TRBV5-5; absent DNA, TCRdb's TRBD1 call cannot be checked. CDR3 residues: CASSFPGRSFYNSPLHF.